The rows below give T cell receptor beta chains drawn from one sample of a study of regulatory T cells in long-lasting Graves disease. TCRdb re-called the multiplex PCR reads through MiXCR, storing one row per CDR3 protein. Here the sample spans 600,000 to 800,000 distinct CDR3 sequences, approximately 29% being singletons. The specimen comprised peripheral blood mononuclear cells (PBMCs), sampled when the disease was refractory, from a patient treated with antithyroid drugs. These TCRs come from a female donor with Graves disease. Each CDR3 is given with its conserved first and last residue. Fields, in order: clone size, V gene, J gene, D gene, CDR3 DNA, CDR3 protein. The D gene is left open where the match is weak. Rows give clone size only sometimes, using once, few, many, or a class for an expanded clone.

>.|TRBV20-1|TRBJ2-2|.
TGCAGTGCTAGAGATCCAAGGGACAACACCGGGGAGCTGTTTTTT
CSARDPRDNTGELFF
>few|TRBV27|TRBJ2-7|TRBD2
TGTGCCAGCAGTCAATGGATGACTAGCGGGACTCTCCAAACCTACGAGCAGTACTTC
CASSQWMTSGTLQTYEQYF
>.|TRBV19|TRBJ2-4|TRBD1
TGTGCCAGTAGTTACTCACCGGGACAGGGGGCAAGGGGACCACCAAACATTCAGTACTTC
CASSYSPGQGARGPPNIQYF
>many|TRBV28|TRBJ2-5|.
TGTGCCAGCAGTTTTCTTTGGTCCCGGGCTAGCAGGGTTTTAGAGACCCAGTACTTC
CASSFLWSRASRVLETQYF
>many|TRBV12-3/TRBV12-4|TRBJ2-7|.
TGTGCCAGCAGTTTAGGACACCCGAGGGGGAGGCACTTC
CASSLGHPRGRHF
>.|TRBV7-2|TRBJ2-5|TRBD2
TGTGCCAGCAGCTGGCTGGGACTAGCTGCAAGACAAGAGACCCAGTACTTC
CASSWLGLAARQETQYF
>.|TRBV24-1|TRBJ1-5|.
TGTGCCACCAGTGATCGCGGACAGTCCAATCAGCCCCAGCATTTT
CATSDRGQSNQPQHF
>.|TRBV29-1|TRBJ2-5|.
TGCAGCGCTCGAGGGTATAAAGAGACCCAGTACTTC
CSARGYKETQYF
>.|TRBV6-5|TRBJ1-2|TRBD1
TGTGCCAGCAGTTACTCGATCGTAGGGGGCGGTTCTGGCTACACCTTC
CASSYSIVGGGSGYTF
>few|TRBV15|TRBJ2-2|.
TGTGCCACCAGCAGCGGGAACACCGGGGAGCTGTTTTTT
CATSSGNTGELFF
>.|TRBV7-9|TRBJ1-6|.
TGTGCCAGCAGCTTAGAAGCCTATAATTCACCCCCCCACTTT
CASSLEAYNSPPHF
>.|TRBV7-9|TRBJ2-7|TRBD1
TGTGCCAGCAGCTCAGGTGGGACAGGGAGCTCCTACGAGCAGTACTTC
CASSSGGTGSSYEQYF
>few|TRBV3-1|TRBJ1-2|.
TGTGCCAGCAGCCAAGATTTGGAGGGGACTCCCGGCTACACCTTC
CASSQDLEGTPGYTF
>once|TRBV20-1|TRBJ2-1|.
TGCAGTGCTAGAGTTCAGCCTCAACCTGAGCAGTTCTTC
CSARVQPQPEQFF
>.|TRBV20-1|TRBJ1-1|.
TGCAGTGCTAGATCAAACTGGGGCATCGGGGCTGAAGCTTTCTTT
CSARSNWGIGAEAFF
>few|TRBV2|TRBJ2-7|TRBD2
TGTGCCAGCATTAGAATCGCGGGAGGTGGGTACGAGCAGTACTTC
CASIRIAGGGYEQYF
>many|TRBV2|TRBJ1-5|TRBD1
TGTGCCAGCAGCCAAGGACAGGGTAGTCAGCCCCAGCATTTT
CASSQGQGSQPQHF
>.|TRBV9|TRBJ1-1|.
TGTGCCAGCAGCGGATCTGGGGCGTTGAACACTGAAGCTTTCTTT
CASSGSGALNTEAFF
>few|TRBV6-1|TRBJ2-1|.
TGTGCCAGCAGTCTAGGGTCTGAGCAGTTCTTC
CASSLGSEQFF
>.|TRBV5-4|TRBJ1-2|.
TGTGCCAGCAGCTTGGAACGGGGGCGAGGCTATGGCTACACCTTC
CASSLERGRGYGYTF
>few|TRBV19|TRBJ1-6|.
TGTGCCAGTAGTAAGGACAGTTTATCCAGCTCCTATAATTCACCCCTCCACTTT
CASSKDSLSSSYNSPLHF
>once|TRBV6-1|TRBJ2-5|TRBD1
TGTGCCAGCAGTGAAGGGTATAGGAGGACAGGGCAACGAGAGACCCAGTACTTC
CASSEGYRRTGQRETQYF
>.|TRBV6-1|TRBJ2-1|TRBD1
TGTGCCAGCAGGGACAGGCCGTACTCCTACAATGAGCAGTTCTTC
CASRDRPYSYNEQFF
>few|TRBV2|TRBJ2-7|.
TGTGCCAGCAGTGAAGCACACCTCGAGCAGTACTTC
CASSEAHLEQYF
>.|TRBV10-3|TRBJ2-1|TRBD2
TGTGCCATCAGTGGACTAGCGGATTACAATGAGCAGTTCTTT
CAISGLADYNEQFF
>.|TRBV7-9|TRBJ1-1|.
TGTGCCAGCAGCCGAGACTTGGTCTCTGAAGCTTTCTTT
CASSRDLVSEAFF
>.|TRBV27|TRBJ1-5|TRBD1
TGTGCCAGCAGTTTACGGACAGGGAGTAAGGTCCAGCCCCAGCATTTT
CASSLRTGSKVQPQHF
>.|TRBV19|TRBJ1-2|TRBD1
TGTGCCAGTAGTATAGGACAGGGGCTTAGGGGCTACACCTTC
CASSIGQGLRGYTF
>many|TRBV20-1|TRBJ2-7|.
TGCAGTGCTACCGCCGGAATGGCTTCTTCCTACGAGCAGTACTTC
CSATAGMASSYEQYF
>.|TRBV19|TRBJ1-2|TRBD1
TGTGCCAGTAGCCGAGAGGGACAGAACTATGGCTACACCTTC
CASSREGQNYGYTF
>many|TRBV11-2|TRBJ2-7|TRBD2
TGTGCCAGCAGCATGGGGACTAGCTACGAGCAGTACTTC
CASSMGTSYEQYF
>many|TRBV27|TRBJ2-7|TRBD1
TGTGCCAGCAGTTTAGGGACAGGGGGCTCCTACGAGCAGTACTTC
CASSLGTGGSYEQYF
>few|TRBV29-1|TRBJ1-4|TRBD1
TGCAGCGTTATCGGGACAGCCTCTAATGAAAAACTGTTTTTT
CSVIGTASNEKLFF
>few|TRBV6-1|TRBJ1-1|.
TGTGCCAGCATCCTCCAGAATGAAGCTTTCTTT
CASILQNEAFF
>many|TRBV12-3/TRBV12-4|TRBJ2-2|.
TGTGCCAGCAGCCAACCCCGGGGCAAGCTGTTTTTT
CASSQPRGKLFF
>.|TRBV7-3|TRBJ2-7|TRBD2
TGTGCCAGCAGCTCGAGGACTAGCCCCTCCTACGAGCAGTACTTC
CASSSRTSPSYEQYF
>many|TRBV12-3/TRBV12-4|TRBJ2-7|.
TGTGCCAGCAGTTTAATTTTGAGGGGCGAGCAGTACTTC
CASSLILRGEQYF
>.|TRBV27|TRBJ1-6|.
TGTGCCCCCTATCGGGGACCCCACCAGGATAACCGTCACTCACCCCTCCACTTT
CAPYRGPHQDNRHSPLHF
>few|TRBV4-1|TRBJ2-7|TRBD2
TGCGCCAGCAGCCAAGATGTGGGGGAGGGATTTTTTAAGTACTTC
CASSQDVGEGFFKYF
>.|TRBV6-1|TRBJ1-3|TRBD1
TGTGCCAGCAGTGCCTCAGGGGGGACTGGAAACACCATATATTTT
CASSASGGTGNTIYF